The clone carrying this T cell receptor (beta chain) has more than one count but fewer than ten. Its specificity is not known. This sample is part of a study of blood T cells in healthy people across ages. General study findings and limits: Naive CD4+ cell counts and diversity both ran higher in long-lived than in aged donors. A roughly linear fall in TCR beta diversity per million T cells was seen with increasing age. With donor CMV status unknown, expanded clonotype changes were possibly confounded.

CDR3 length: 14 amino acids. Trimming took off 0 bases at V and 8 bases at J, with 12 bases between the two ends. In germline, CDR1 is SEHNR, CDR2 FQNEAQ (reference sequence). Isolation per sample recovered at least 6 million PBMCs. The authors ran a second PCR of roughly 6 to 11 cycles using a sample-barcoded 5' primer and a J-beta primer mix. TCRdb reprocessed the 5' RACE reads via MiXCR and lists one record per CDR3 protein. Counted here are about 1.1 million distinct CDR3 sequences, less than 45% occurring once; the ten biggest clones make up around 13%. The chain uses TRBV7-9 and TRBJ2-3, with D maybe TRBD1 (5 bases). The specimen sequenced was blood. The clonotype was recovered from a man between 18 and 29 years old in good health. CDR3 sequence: CASSLALGQRTQYF. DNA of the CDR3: TGTGCCAGCAGCTTAGCGCTGGGGCAACGTACGCAGTATTTT.